These T cell receptor beta chains were read from a single sample in a study of blood T cell repertoires in COVID-19. Assay used: immunoSEQ multiplex PCR; TCRdb lists only in-frame clones, some missing. The sample has around 84,000 clones, approximately 86% seen once; the top ten hold 15% to 20%. The specimen was peripheral blood. The receptors come from a man older than 75 with active or convalescent COVID-19. Both conserved end residues are part of each CDR3. The D gene is left open where the match is weak. Expanded clones are given a class, and other clones once, few, many or no size at all.

clone_size: -; v_call: TRBV29-1; d_call: -; j_call: TRBJ2-3; cdr3_nt: TGCAGCGTGACCCCAACGGGAACTACAGATACGCAGTATTTT; cdr3_aa: CSVTPTGTTDTQYF
clone_size: -; v_call: TRBV29-1; d_call: -; j_call: TRBJ2-5; cdr3_nt: TGCAGCGTCCGGGACTCACAAGAGACCCAGTACTTC; cdr3_aa: CSVRDSQETQYF
clone_size: -; v_call: TRBV15; d_call: TRBD2; j_call: TRBJ2-2; cdr3_nt: TGTGCCACCAGCAGAGAACTAGCGGGGAACACCGGGGAGCTGTTTTTT; cdr3_aa: CATSRELAGNTGELFF
clone_size: -; v_call: TRBV18; d_call: -; j_call: TRBJ1-4; cdr3_nt: TGTGCCAGCTCACCACGTCAGGCAACTAATGAAAAACTGTTTTTT; cdr3_aa: CASSPRQATNEKLFF
clone_size: -; v_call: TRBV6-5; d_call: TRBD2; j_call: TRBJ2-5; cdr3_nt: TGTGCCAGCAGTTACTTTTTGGGAGGGTACCAAGAGACCCAGTACTTC; cdr3_aa: CASSYFLGGYQETQYF
clone_size: once; v_call: TRBV29-1; d_call: -; j_call: TRBJ1-1; cdr3_nt: TGCAGCGTTGACGTGGTTGGAGGGGCTGAAGCTTTCTTT; cdr3_aa: CSVDVVGGAEAFF
clone_size: -; v_call: TRBV10-3; d_call: TRBD1; j_call: TRBJ1-3; cdr3_nt: TGTGCCATCAGTGAGAGGCTAAGACAGGGTGGAAACACCATATATTTT; cdr3_aa: CAISERLRQGGNTIYF
clone_size: -; v_call: TRBV11-2; d_call: -; j_call: TRBJ2-3; cdr3_nt: TGTGCCAGCAGCTTAGACCGCAGCGGCACAGATACGCAGTATTTT; cdr3_aa: CASSLDRSGTDTQYF
clone_size: -; v_call: TRBV6-6; d_call: -; j_call: TRBJ1-1; cdr3_nt: TGTGCCAGCCAACCACTACCCCAGAACACTGAAGCTTTCTTT; cdr3_aa: CASQPLPQNTEAFF
clone_size: -; v_call: TRBV29-1; d_call: -; j_call: TRBJ1-3; cdr3_nt: TGCAGCGTCAACAGGGTCGGCTCTGGAAACACCATATATTTT; cdr3_aa: CSVNRVGSGNTIYF
clone_size: -; v_call: TRBV30; d_call: TRBD1; j_call: TRBJ2-5; cdr3_nt: TGTGCCTGGAGTAAGACAGGGGGCCAAGAGACCCAGTACTTC; cdr3_aa: CAWSKTGGQETQYF
clone_size: -; v_call: TRBV19; d_call: TRBD1; j_call: TRBJ2-1; cdr3_nt: TGTGCCAGTAGACACGGACAGGGGGCTAGGAATGAGCAGTTCTTC; cdr3_aa: CASRHGQGARNEQFF
clone_size: -; v_call: TRBV12-5; d_call: -; j_call: TRBJ2-6; cdr3_nt: TGTGCTAGTGGTTTGGTACGGTTCGCCTTAGGGGCCTCTGGGGCCAACGTCCTGACTTTC; cdr3_aa: CASGLVRFALGASGANVLTF
clone_size: -; v_call: TRBV30; d_call: TRBD1; j_call: TRBJ2-2; cdr3_nt: TGTGTCTGGAACGACAGGGGCGGGATGAGCACCGGGGAGCTGTTTTTT; cdr3_aa: CVWNDRGGMSTGELFF
clone_size: -; v_call: TRBV6-6; d_call: -; j_call: TRBJ1-1; cdr3_nt: TGTGCCACCTCAATTGAGAGGACTGAAGCTTTCTTT; cdr3_aa: CATSIERTEAFF
clone_size: -; v_call: TRBV19; d_call: -; j_call: TRBJ1-2; cdr3_nt: TGTGCCAGTAGTATAGTCATCCGGAACGTCGCGGGAACGACCTATGGCTACACCTTC; cdr3_aa: CASSIVIRNVAGTTYGYTF
clone_size: -; v_call: TRBV2; d_call: TRBD1; j_call: TRBJ1-2; cdr3_nt: TGTGCCAGCAGCCGACAGGGTGTCGACTATGGCTACACCTTC; cdr3_aa: CASSRQGVDYGYTF
clone_size: -; v_call: TRBV19; d_call: TRBD1; j_call: TRBJ1-2; cdr3_nt: TGTGCCAGCCGGCCACGGGGACAGGGGGCAAGTGGCTACACCTTC; cdr3_aa: CASRPRGQGASGYTF
clone_size: -; v_call: TRBV29-1; d_call: -; j_call: TRBJ2-3; cdr3_nt: TGCAGCGTTGCGGGGACACCAGACACAGATACGCAGTATTTT; cdr3_aa: CSVAGTPDTDTQYF
clone_size: -; v_call: TRBV28; d_call: -; j_call: TRBJ1-3; cdr3_nt: TGTGCCAGCAGATTTGGGACTCACTCTGGAAACACCATATATTTT; cdr3_aa: CASRFGTHSGNTIYF
clone_size: -; v_call: TRBV25-1; d_call: -; j_call: TRBJ1-4; cdr3_nt: TGTGCCAGCGGTAGTGCGGGGGGCGATAATGAAAAACTGTTTTTT; cdr3_aa: CASGSAGGDNEKLFF
clone_size: -; v_call: TRBV5-1; d_call: -; j_call: TRBJ2-2; cdr3_nt: TGCGCCAGCAGCTTGTCCAGGGGGAACACCGGGGAGCTGTTTTTT; cdr3_aa: CASSLSRGNTGELFF
clone_size: -; v_call: TRBV14; d_call: TRBD1; j_call: TRBJ1-1; cdr3_nt: TGTGCCAGCAGCCAATACAGGGGGCTGGGAAACACTGAAGCTTTCTTT; cdr3_aa: CASSQYRGLGNTEAFF
clone_size: -; v_call: TRBV18; d_call: TRBD1; j_call: TRBJ1-2; cdr3_nt: TGTGCCAGCTCACCGGACATGACAGGGGGCGCGGGAGATGGCTACACCTTC; cdr3_aa: CASSPDMTGGAGDGYTF
clone_size: -; v_call: TRBV11-1; d_call: -; j_call: TRBJ1-2; cdr3_nt: TGTGCCAGCAGCTTAGGGCCTACGAATTATGGGCATGGCTACACCTTC; cdr3_aa: CASSLGPTNYGHGYTF
clone_size: -; v_call: TRBV3-1/TRBV3-2; d_call: -; j_call: TRBJ1-2; cdr3_nt: TGTGCCAGCAGCCGTTGGGACAACACAAACTATGGCTACACCTTC; cdr3_aa: CASSRWDNTNYGYTF
clone_size: many; v_call: TRBV2; d_call: TRBD2; j_call: TRBJ2-5; cdr3_nt: TGTGCCAGCAGTGGGACTAGCGGGAGCGTGGGGGAGACCCAGTACTTC; cdr3_aa: CASSGTSGSVGETQYF
clone_size: medium-sized; v_call: TRBV6-1; d_call: -; j_call: TRBJ1-4; cdr3_nt: TGTGCCAGCAGTGAATGGAACCGGGTGGTAGAGGAAAAACTGTTTTTT; cdr3_aa: CASSEWNRVVEEKLFF
clone_size: -; v_call: TRBV14; d_call: -; j_call: TRBJ1-1; cdr3_nt: TGTGCCAGCAGCCGAATCACCCCAGGAACTGAAGCTTTCTTT; cdr3_aa: CASSRITPGTEAFF
clone_size: -; v_call: TRBV5-4; d_call: TRBD1; j_call: TRBJ1-4; cdr3_nt: TGTGCCAGCAGCCTCGGACAGGGGATTAATGAAAAACTGTTTTTT; cdr3_aa: CASSLGQGINEKLFF
clone_size: -; v_call: TRBV7-9; d_call: TRBD2; j_call: TRBJ2-5; cdr3_nt: TGTGCCAGCAGACGGACTAGCGGGAGATGGGTGACCCAGTACTTC; cdr3_aa: CASRRTSGRWVTQYF
clone_size: -; v_call: TRBV5-6; d_call: TRBD1; j_call: TRBJ2-1; cdr3_nt: TGTGCCAGCAGCAGACCTAGGACAGGGGTAAATGAGCAGTTCTTC; cdr3_aa: CASSRPRTGVNEQFF
clone_size: once; v_call: TRBV7-2; d_call: -; j_call: TRBJ2-1; cdr3_nt: TGTGCCAGCAGCTTAGTGGGTAGCGTGAGCTACAATGAGCAGTTCTTC; cdr3_aa: CASSLVGSVSYNEQFF
clone_size: once; v_call: TRBV14; d_call: -; j_call: TRBJ1-5; cdr3_nt: TGTGCCAGCAGCCAAGACAGGGGTAAGGCCAGCAATCAGCCCCAGCATTTT; cdr3_aa: CASSQDRGKASNQPQHF
clone_size: -; v_call: TRBV4-1; d_call: -; j_call: TRBJ2-3; cdr3_nt: TGCGCCAGCAGTACCCGGGACACTTACACAGATACGCAGTATTTT; cdr3_aa: CASSTRDTYTDTQYF
clone_size: -; v_call: TRBV5-1; d_call: TRBD1; j_call: TRBJ2-6; cdr3_nt: TGCGCCAGCAGCGGGGGTACCGGGACAGGGGATCTCTCTGGGGCCAACGTCCTGACTTTC; cdr3_aa: CASSGGTGTGDLSGANVLTF
clone_size: -; v_call: TRBV12-3/TRBV12-4; d_call: -; j_call: TRBJ2-3; cdr3_nt: TGTGCCAGCAGTTTGAGTACAGATACGCAGTATTTT; cdr3_aa: CASSLSTDTQYF
clone_size: once; v_call: TRBV28; d_call: TRBD1; j_call: TRBJ1-1; cdr3_nt: TGTGCCAGCAGTTCCCCAGGGGGCTGGAACACTGAAGCTTTCTTT; cdr3_aa: CASSSPGGWNTEAFF
clone_size: few; v_call: TRBV11-2; d_call: -; j_call: TRBJ2-2; cdr3_nt: TGTGCCAGCAGCTTAGATAGAGCAACCACCGGGGAGCTGTTTTTT; cdr3_aa: CASSLDRATTGELFF
clone_size: once; v_call: TRBV6-4; d_call: TRBD1; j_call: TRBJ1-1; cdr3_nt: TGTGCCAGCAGTGACCCGGGACAGGGAGGGTGCGCTTTCTTT; cdr3_aa: CASSDPGQGGCAFF